A selection of T cell receptor beta chains follows, all from one sample in a study of T cell repertoires in cytomegalovirus infection. TCRdb redid the calling of the reads with MiXCR, one entry per CDR3 protein. The table records approximately 110,000 distinct CDR3 sequences, over 30% of them present only once. Their target antigens are unknown. This material consisted of CD8+ T cells from cultured PBMCs, taken from culture after CMV antigen stimulation. These receptors all stem from a human donor in good health (CMV status not recorded). Some clones in this sample may be carry-over from other donors' samples. Each CDR3 is given without its conserved first and last residue.

V: TRBV3-1
J: TRBJ1-3
CDR3: ASSQDTGDGNTIY

V: TRBV6-1
J: TRBJ1-2
CDR3: ASSAGGFYGYT

V: TRBV5-1
J: TRBJ1-3
CDR3: ASSSGGTLSGNTIY

V: TRBV12-3/TRBV12-4
J: TRBJ2-7
CDR3: ASRPAFSYEQY

V: TRBV19
J: TRBJ1-1
CDR3: ASSMYTEAF

V: TRBV4-1
J: TRBJ1-6
CDR3: ASSQAGANSPLH

V: TRBV28
J: TRBJ2-1
CDR3: ASSSPRTGYGAGGINEQF

V: TRBV7-2
J: TRBJ2-5
CDR3: ASSSTDLIGWVQETQY

V: TRBV12-3/TRBV12-4
J: TRBJ2-7
CDR3: ASSLGSTDAYEQY

V: TRBV12-3/TRBV12-4
J: TRBJ2-1
CDR3: ASSSGGGVNEQF

V: TRBV12-3/TRBV12-4
J: TRBJ1-1
CDR3: ASSLVGGTEAF

V: TRBV4-1
J: TRBJ1-3
CDR3: ASSLSYSASGNTIY

V: TRBV19
J: TRBJ1-5
CDR3: ASSAYAGAGNQPQH

V: TRBV7-8
J: TRBJ2-2
CDR3: ASSFTSGLTGELF

V: TRBV7-2
J: TRBJ1-5
CDR3: ASSLEYPPGEQPQH

V: TRBV7-2
J: TRBJ1-5
CDR3: ASSQGLTSWAQPQH

V: TRBV19
J: TRBJ2-7
CDR3: ASSFTGSYEQY

V: TRBV7-8
J: TRBJ2-5
CDR3: ASSPQGTHQETQY

V: TRBV28
J: TRBJ2-7
CDR3: ASSSGRVHYEQY

V: TRBV18
J: TRBJ2-7
CDR3: ASSPTGGSYEQY

V: TRBV7-6
J: TRBJ1-2
CDR3: ASSQTLNYGYT

V: TRBV6-1
J: TRBJ2-1
CDR3: ASSPVFTGGDDEQF

V: TRBV19
J: TRBJ2-6
CDR3: ASSISGVGANVLT

V: TRBV11-2
J: TRBJ2-5
CDR3: ASSLVGRGLETQY

V: TRBV4-1
J: TRBJ1-5
CDR3: ASSQGRQGQPQH

V: TRBV19
J: TRBJ1-5
CDR3: ASSIDGYQPQH

V: TRBV7-2
J: TRBJ2-7
CDR3: ASSFGTTEQY

V: TRBV7-9
J: TRBJ1-4
CDR3: ASAGRTGIDEKLF

V: TRBV29-1
J: TRBJ2-2
CDR3: SGRVVMTGELF